Reported below is one T cell receptor (beta chain). The specificity of this receptor is unknown. Base-call qualities are not available, and no considerably larger clone is one nucleotide away. This sample also contains other DNA sequences that code for the same CDR3. This sample was taken from a study of shared clonotypes between healthy human individuals (dated by TCRdb to about 2020). For context, the study as a whole: The cohort included three men and a couple of women between 18 and 49 years of age. For each donor, CD4 naive and CD4 memory were each run on three plates, CD8 naive on two plates, and CD8 memory on one plate. To estimate repertoire size and how much clonotype sharing occurs between individuals, the study deeply sequenced the blood TCR repertoires of about 5 healthy adults. Libraries were prepared and TCR repertoires were sequenced by different laboratories using diverse techniques, in order to increase sequencing depth and limit assay-specific biases. Per donor, leukapheresis produced somewhere between about 0.85 and 10 billion PBMCs.

TCR CDR3 regions were amplified from genomic DNA by multiplex PCR using the deep immunoSEQ assay. Extracted genomic DNA from each cell subset was distributed evenly across all wells of several immunoSEQ 96-well plates, and each plate was treated as a replicate. For sorted subsets, each replicate PCR was loaded with 200 ng genomic DNA, equivalent to 30,000 or so T cell genomes. Purified libraries were quantified with a Qubit 3.0 fluorometer, sized on a Bioanalyzer 2100, and re-quantified with the KAPA Library Quantification kit. Each immunoSEQ 96-well plate was sequenced on its own single-read 150-cycle Illumina NextSeq 550 flow cell. As for the original processing: Because only junctional sequences without quality scores were contained in the immunoSEQ output, filtering matching that applied to full-length reads could not be performed. To assign V/J genes and CDR3, sequences were annotated against IMGT germline references using PyIR, a Python wrapper for IgBLAST v1.9. Reads were removed for weak V/J assignments (E-value above 1e-6), missing CDR3, stop codons, out-of-frame junctions, or ambiguous translated residues. V3J clonotypes were defined as sequences sharing the same inferred V gene, J gene, and CDR3 amino acid sequence. To compute the percentage overlap between repertoires, the number of shared unique clonotypes was divided by the size of the smaller repertoire. Repertoire richness was assessed with RTK rarefaction, the Chao1 estimator, and Recon v2.1 estimates of unobserved clonotypes. Generation probabilities for all TCRbeta clonotypes obtained by the gDNA method from a handful of donors were computed using OLGA. Drawn from immuneACCESS, this table holds only the in-frame rearrangements with V and J called that TCRdb kept. Clones are partly lost; checked studies trace under half to an unresolved V gene and leave the rest unexplained. D and trimming come from the DNA, and the V and J calls and clone size come from that table. In this sample the table shows hundreds of thousands of clones, approximately 79% of which occur a single time. Roughly 1.7% of the sample goes to the ten largest clones.

The donors were healthy, HIV-negative adults who had no recently reported acute infections or vaccinations. All donors were Caucasian adults living in Nashville, Tennessee, USA. Magnetic negative selection was used to enrich CD4+ T cells, after which naive cells were positively selected on CD45RA and the negative fraction became the memory subset. Blood was collected by leukapheresis, and PBMCs were isolated by Ficoll-Histopaque density gradient centrifugation and then cryopreserved in liquid nitrogen vapor phase. Analytical flow cytometry was used to check the purity and quantity of every magnetically sorted T cell population. From each sorted fraction, genomic DNA was isolated and quantified by UV absorbance on a Nanodrop 2000c. The germline V and J ends show losses of 4 bases and 4 bases respectively, and no gene match explains 9 bases of the junction. Measured from the cysteine to the phenylalanine, the CDR3 is 15 residues long. Only the CDR3 region is kept as DNA, spanning 45 bases read in frame from base 1. CDR1 and CDR2 are drawn from the germline V gene (reference sequence): LNHDA, SQIVND.

The study at large found these results: Only blood was sampled, and tissue TCR repertoires likely differ from those in blood. Approximately 5% of naive CD4, roughly 3.6% of naive CD8, 2.3% of memory CD4, and 0.4% of memory CD8 clonotypes were shared across a few donors. Rarefaction of sorted-subset datasets indicated incomplete sequencing despite the large sequencing depth. Compared with non-shared clonotypes, the clonotypes found in all four sorted-subset donors had higher generation probabilities. The genetic and exposure-history diversity represented was limited by the small number of donors. Larger estimated clonotype richness was generally found for naive subsets than for memory subsets. Pairwise subsampling led to the expectation that sequencing depth would affect the degree of clonotype sharing among donors.

This sequence originates from a woman aged 25 to 39 in good health. Sequenced input: memory CD4+ T cells sorted from blood. The label giving this sample's cell subset or site can be read as: CD45RA-negative fraction. The chain is assembled from TRBV19 and TRBJ2-7; 8 bases in the middle match TRBD1. DNA sequence: TGTGCCAGTAGTAATCAGGGGACAGGTTCATACGAGCAGTACTTC. The encoded protein is CASSNQGTGSYEQYF.